The clone carrying this TCR beta chain has a handful of counts. The data were obtained in a study of regulatory T cells in long-lasting Graves disease. Arm-PCR of CDR3 regions and iRepertoire HTBI primers were the basis on which TCR beta libraries were built. TCRdb itself ran the multiplex PCR reads through MiXCR, one entry per CDR3 protein. The top ten hold approximately 15% of the sample, which has about 470,000 distinct CDR3 sequences, around 14% seen once. The time point here: newly diagnosed GD, antithyroid drugs for less than 3 months. Scientists built the TCR library using RNA that was extracted from PBMCs. With 3 bases clipped from V and 5 bases from J, the junction kept 6 bases outside the gene matches. The CDR3 covers 15 residues. CDR1 LGHNA and CDR2 YNFKEQ come from the germline V gene. These data were also filed under a second study, of T cells in Graves' hyperthyroidism and ophthalmopathy. That work adds: HTBI primers were used for first-round RT-PCR of the TCR CDR3.

The sequence came from a woman in her twenties or thirties with Graves disease. The chain employs TRBV4-2 and TRBJ2-7; 11 bases fit TRBD2. Here the sequenced sample was peripheral blood mononuclear cells (PBMCs), taken at new diagnosis, from a patient treated with antithyroid drugs. This chain's CDR3 is CASSHVLAGEDEQYF. In DNA, the CDR3 is TGTGCCAGCAGCCACGTACTAGCGGGAGAGGACGAGCAGTACTTC.